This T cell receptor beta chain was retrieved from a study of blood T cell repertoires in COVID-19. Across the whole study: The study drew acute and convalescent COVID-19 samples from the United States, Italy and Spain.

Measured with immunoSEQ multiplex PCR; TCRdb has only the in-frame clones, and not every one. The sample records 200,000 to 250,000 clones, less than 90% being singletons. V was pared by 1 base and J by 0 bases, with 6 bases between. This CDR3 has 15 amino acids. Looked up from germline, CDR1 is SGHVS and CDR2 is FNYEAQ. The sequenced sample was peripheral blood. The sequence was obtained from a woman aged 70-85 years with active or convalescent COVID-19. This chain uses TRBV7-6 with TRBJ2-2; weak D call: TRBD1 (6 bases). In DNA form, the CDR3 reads TGTGCCAGCAGCTTAGGGACAGCGAACACCGGGGAGCTGTTTTTT. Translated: CASSLGTANTGELFF. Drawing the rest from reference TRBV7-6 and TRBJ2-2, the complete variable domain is GAGVSQSPRYKVTKRGQDVALRCDPISGHVSLYWYRQALGQGPEFLTYFNYEAQQDKSGLPNDRFSAERPEGSISTLTIQRTEQRDSAMYRCASSLGTANTGELFFGEGSRLTVL.